This T cell receptor (beta chain) was found in a study of blood T cell repertoires in COVID-19. Study-level information: Nucleic acid was either cDNA or gDNA, and it came from T cells, B-cell-depleted T cells, or PBMCs.

The CDR3 contains 11 residues. Deletions cut 5 bases from V and 3 bases from J, with 5 bases between. Assay: immunoSEQ multiplex PCR; the TCRdb copy retains only in-frame clones and omits some. The data contain under 250,000 clones, over 80% of them seen just once; the ten biggest clones take up around 27%. The TCR was taken from a man aged 40-50 years with acute or convalescent COVID-19. The chain uses TRBV12-3 or TRBV12-4 and TRBJ2-7; no reliable D call. Specimen: peripheral blood. CDR3 in amino acids: CASSHNYEQYF. As DNA, the CDR3 is TGTGCCAGCAGTCACAACTACGAGCAGTACTTC.